The T cell receptor beta chain described here comes from a study of CXCR3-negative and CXCR3-positive naive CD8 T cells. All TRB cDNA libraries came from 5' RACE performed with UMI labels. TCRdb re-called the 5' RACE reads and gives one entry per CDR3 protein, without DNA. The sample is made up of fewer than 55,000 distinct CDR3 sequences, and the top ten hold more than 1.5% of it. With regard to this clonotype: As yet, its antigen is unknown.

Study-wide findings and caveats: CXCR3-positive naive cells carried more hydrophobic TRB CDR3s than CXCR3-negative naive cells did.

The CDR3 sequence is 12 residues long. The germline V gene has CDR1 SEHNR and CDR2 FQNEAQ (reference sequence). This chain joins TRBV7-9 and TRBJ1-1; the TCRdb D gene call, TRBD1, has no DNA to confirm it. Sequenced material: naive CXCR3- CD8+ T cells from blood. Subset defined: CD45RO-CCR7+CD27+CD95- naive CD8+ T cells lacking CXCR3 (TNR3-). The clonotype was recovered from a human donor in good health. Some clones in this sample may be carry-over from other donors' samples. Here the CDR3 reads CASSPGLSEAFF.